What follows describes a single T cell receptor (beta chain). Those who participated ranged in age from roughly 18 to 90 years and resided in roughly 26 US areas. Cohorts were based on clinical histories the participants reported. In germline, CDR1 is LNHNV, CDR2 YYDKDF (reference sequence). V lost 9 bases and J 8 bases, leaving 13 bases between the germline ends. This CDR3 spans 12 amino acids. The sample belongs to a study of blood T cell repertoires in COVID-19. As for the study in general: Researchers got acute and convalescent COVID-19 samples from the United States, Italy and Spain.

In the authors' workflow: Amplification with reference gene primers provided the estimates of nucleated cell counts. Assay used: immunoSEQ multiplex PCR; TCRdb lists only in-frame clones, some missing. The V and J calls and the clone size are those of that table, but D and trimming were determined from the DNA. The sample carries under 350,000 clones, roughly 85% recorded once. This clonotype was obtained from a middle-aged woman with acute COVID-19. The source material was PBMCs or T cells enriched from blood (not recorded which). The V and J genes are TRBV15 and TRBJ1-4; D unclear. CDR3 coding DNA: TGTGCCACTTCCGAACCCAGGGAAAAACTGTTTTTT. Its translation: CATSEPREKLFF.